These T cell receptor beta chains were read from a single sample in a study of cytomegalovirus exposure and HLA in healthy donors. Libraries were prepared by immunoSEQ multiplex PCR; TCRdb keeps only in-frame clonotypes and omits some of them. The sample lists around 31,000 clones, 62% occurring once. Sequences were obtained from PBMCs. Receptors were obtained from a male donor in good health and CMV-seropositive. Both conserved end residues are part of each CDR3. The D gene is left open where the match is weak. Clone size, where shown, is once, few, many, or a class for clones that have expanded.

J	size	D	V	DNA	CDR3
TRBJ2-3	NA	TRBD2	TRBV4-1	TGCGCCAGCAGCCAAGTATGGACGACTAGCGGGACCGATACGCAGTATTTT	CASSQVWTTSGTDTQYF
TRBJ2-5	NA	TRBD1	TRBV30	TGTGCCTGGAGTCTGACAGGGGGTTTTGGGACCCAGTACTTC	CAWSLTGGFGTQYF
TRBJ1-5	NA	TRBD1	TRBV5-4	TGTGCCAGCAGCCTATGGACAGGGGGCTTGAGCAATCAGCCCCAGCATTTT	CASSLWTGGLSNQPQHF
TRBJ2-3	NA	NA	TRBV29-1	TGCAGCGTTGGGGAAAGGACTAGCACAGATACGCAGTATTTT	CSVGERTSTDTQYF
TRBJ2-2	NA	TRBD2	TRBV9	TGTGCCAGCAGCGGAAGCGGGACCTACACCGGGGAGCTGTTTTTT	CASSGSGTYTGELFF
TRBJ1-1	NA	TRBD1	TRBV30	TGTGCCTGGGCTAAGACAGGGCCGAACACTGAAGCTTTCTTT	CAWAKTGPNTEAFF
TRBJ1-5	NA	NA	TRBV10-2	TGCGCCAGCAGTGATGCGTGGTATAGCAATCAGCCCCAGCATTTT	CASSDAWYSNQPQHF
TRBJ2-1	NA	TRBD2	TRBV5-1	TGCGCCAGCAGCTGGGGGAAAGCGGGAGGGCCATACAATGAGCAGTTCTTC	CASSWGKAGGPYNEQFF
TRBJ1-2	few	TRBD1	TRBV19	TGTGCCAGTAGTATGGAGGGGGCTTGGTATGGCTACACCTTC	CASSMEGAWYGYTF
TRBJ2-7	NA	NA	TRBV4-2	TGTGCCAGCAGCCCGGCGGGACGAAGCTCCTACGAGCAGTACTTC	CASSPAGRSSYEQYF
TRBJ2-7	once	TRBD1	TRBV5-1	TGCGCCAGCAGCTTAGAACAGGGGGTGAGAGAGCAGTACTTC	CASSLEQGVREQYF
TRBJ2-4	NA	TRBD2	TRBV30	TGTGCCTGGAGTGCCCGGACTAGCGGGACTAAAAACATTCAGTACTTC	CAWSARTSGTKNIQYF
TRBJ2-5	few	TRBD2	TRBV6-4	TGTGCCAGCAGTTTGGGACTAGCGGGAGGGCGGGGAAACAAAGAGACCCAGTACTTC	CASSLGLAGGRGNKETQYF
TRBJ1-2	NA	TRBD1	TRBV5-1	TGCGCCAGCAGCGTCGGGACAGGGGTAGGCTATGGCTACACCTTC	CASSVGTGVGYGYTF
TRBJ2-7	NA	TRBD1	TRBV7-8	TGTGCCAGCAGCCCACGGACAGGGATTATAGTACGGCAGTACTTC	CASSPRTGIIVRQYF
TRBJ2-5	NA	NA	TRBV6-5	TGTGCCAGCAGGAACTGGTTCCAAGAGACCCAGTACTTC	CASRNWFQETQYF
TRBJ2-7	NA	TRBD1	TRBV2	TGTGCCAGCACCCGAACTGGGACAGCTAGCTCCTACGAGCAGTACTTC	CASTRTGTASSYEQYF
TRBJ2-3	many	TRBD2	TRBV5-4	TGTGCCAGCCGCGGGGGGCTCACAGATACGCAGTATTTT	CASRGGLTDTQYF
TRBJ2-1	NA	TRBD1	TRBV7-9	TGTGCCACATACGGGACAGGGACGTTGAAGTTCTTC	CATYGTGTLKFF
TRBJ1-1	NA	NA	TRBV19	TGTGCCAGTAGTATCGCGACAGGACCGAACACTGAAGCTTTCTTT	CASSIATGPNTEAFF
TRBJ1-1	NA	NA	TRBV20-1	TGCAGCCAGGTTCCGAAGACTGAAGCTTTCTTT	CSQVPKTEAFF
TRBJ2-3	NA	NA	TRBV7-2	TGTGCCAGCAGCTTAGTATCCGCAGATACGCAGTATTTT	CASSLVSADTQYF
TRBJ2-7	NA	TRBD1	TRBV2	TGTGCCAGCAGAGCGGACAGGACCTACGAGCAGTACTTC	CASRADRTYEQYF
TRBJ1-6	NA	NA	TRBV6-5	TGTGCCAGCAGTCCGAGCAGGTCCTATAATTCACCCCTCCACTTT	CASSPSRSYNSPLHF
TRBJ1-4	NA	TRBD1	TRBV29-1	TGCAGCGTTAGGACAGGAACTAATGAAAAACTGTTTTTT	CSVRTGTNEKLFF
TRBJ2-3	NA	TRBD1	TRBV5-1	TGCGCCAGCGCCTCACACAGGGGTGACGCAGATACGCAGTATTTT	CASASHRGDADTQYF
TRBJ2-7	NA	TRBD2	TRBV6-5	TGTGCCAGCAGGGGGGGGACTAGCGGGAGTTACGAGCAGTACTTC	CASRGGTSGSYEQYF
TRBJ2-4	NA	NA	TRBV5-1	TGCGCCAGCAGCGTGGGGGCCTTCGGCAAAAACATTCAGTACTTC	CASSVGAFGKNIQYF
TRBJ2-7	NA	NA	TRBV14	TGTGCCAGCAGTCGAGTCGGACTCCGCTACGAGCAGTACTTC	CASSRVGLRYEQYF